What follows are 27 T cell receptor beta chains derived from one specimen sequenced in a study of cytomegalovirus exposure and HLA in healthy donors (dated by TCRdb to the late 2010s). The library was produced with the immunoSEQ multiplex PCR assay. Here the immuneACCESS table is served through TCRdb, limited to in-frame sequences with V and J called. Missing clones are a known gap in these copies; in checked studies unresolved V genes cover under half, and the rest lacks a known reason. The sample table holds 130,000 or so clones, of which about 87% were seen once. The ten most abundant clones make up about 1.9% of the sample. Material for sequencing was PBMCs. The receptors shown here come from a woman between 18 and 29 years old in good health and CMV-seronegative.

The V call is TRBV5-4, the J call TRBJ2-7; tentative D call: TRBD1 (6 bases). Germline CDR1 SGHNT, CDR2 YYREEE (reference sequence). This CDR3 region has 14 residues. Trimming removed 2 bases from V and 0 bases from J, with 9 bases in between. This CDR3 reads CASSFGQSSYEQYF. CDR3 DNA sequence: TGTGCCAGCAGCTTTGGACAGAGCTCCTACGAGCAGTACTTC.

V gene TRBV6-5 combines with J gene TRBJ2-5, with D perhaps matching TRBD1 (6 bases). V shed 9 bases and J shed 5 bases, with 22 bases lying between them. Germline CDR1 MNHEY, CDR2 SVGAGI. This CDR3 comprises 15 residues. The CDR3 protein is CARLTGGLGNETQYF. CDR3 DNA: TGTGCCAGGTTGACAGGCGGGCTGGGGAATGAGACCCAGTACTTC.

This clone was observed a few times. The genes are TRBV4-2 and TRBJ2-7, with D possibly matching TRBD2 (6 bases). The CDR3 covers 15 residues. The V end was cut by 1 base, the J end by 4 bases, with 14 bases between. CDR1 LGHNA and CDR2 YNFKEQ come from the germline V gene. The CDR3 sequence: CASSQGPGGAYEQYF. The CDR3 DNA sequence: TGTGCCAGCAGCCAAGGACCGGGCGGGGCTTACGAGCAGTACTTC.

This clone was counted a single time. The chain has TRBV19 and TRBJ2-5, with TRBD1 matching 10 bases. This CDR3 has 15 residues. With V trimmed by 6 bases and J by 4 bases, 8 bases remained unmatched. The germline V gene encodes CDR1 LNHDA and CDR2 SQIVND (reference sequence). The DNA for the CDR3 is TGTGCCAGTAGCAAAGTGACAGGGGGCATAGAGACCCAGTACTTC. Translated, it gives CASSKVTGGIETQYF.

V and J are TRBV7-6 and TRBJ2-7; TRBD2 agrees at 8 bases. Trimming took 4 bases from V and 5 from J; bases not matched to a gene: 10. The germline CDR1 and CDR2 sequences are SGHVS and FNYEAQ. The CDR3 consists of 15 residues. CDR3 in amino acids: CASSSGRGGSHEQYF. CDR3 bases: TGTGCCAGCAGCTCAGGCCGGGGGGGCAGTCACGAGCAGTACTTC.

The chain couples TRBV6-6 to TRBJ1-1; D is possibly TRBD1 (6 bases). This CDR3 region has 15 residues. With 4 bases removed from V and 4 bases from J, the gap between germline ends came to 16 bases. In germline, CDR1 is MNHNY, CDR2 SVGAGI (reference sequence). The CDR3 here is CASSSRGGVTTEAFF. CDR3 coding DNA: TGTGCCAGCAGTTCCCGAGGGGGGGTGACCACTGAAGCTTTCTTT.

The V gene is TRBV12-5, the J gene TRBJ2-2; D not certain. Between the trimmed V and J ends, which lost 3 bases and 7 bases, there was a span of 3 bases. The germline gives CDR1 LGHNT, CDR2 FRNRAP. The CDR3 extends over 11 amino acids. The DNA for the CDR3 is TGTGCTAGTGGTTTTCTCGGGGAGCTGTTTTTT. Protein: CASGFLGELFF.

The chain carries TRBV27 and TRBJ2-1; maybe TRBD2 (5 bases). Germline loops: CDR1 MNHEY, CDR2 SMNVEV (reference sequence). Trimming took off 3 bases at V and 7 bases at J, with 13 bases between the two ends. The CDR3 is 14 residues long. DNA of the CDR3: TGTGCCAGCAGTTTGTATAGGCCGGGAAATGAGCAGTTCTTC. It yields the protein CASSLYRPGNEQFF.

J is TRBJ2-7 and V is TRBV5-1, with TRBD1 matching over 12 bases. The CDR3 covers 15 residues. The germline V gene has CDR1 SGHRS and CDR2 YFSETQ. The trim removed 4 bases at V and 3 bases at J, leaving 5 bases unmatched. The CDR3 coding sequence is TGCGCCAGCAGCCCGGGGACAGGGGGCCACTACGAGCAGTACTTC. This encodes CASSPGTGGHYEQYF.

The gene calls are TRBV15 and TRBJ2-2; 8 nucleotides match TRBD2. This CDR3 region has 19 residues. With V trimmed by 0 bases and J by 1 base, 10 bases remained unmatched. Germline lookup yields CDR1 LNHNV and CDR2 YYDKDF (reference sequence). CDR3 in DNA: TGTGCCACCAGCAGAGATCGAGTTCTCCTAGCGGGGAACACCGGGGAGCTGTTTTTT. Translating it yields CATSRDRVLLAGNTGELFF.

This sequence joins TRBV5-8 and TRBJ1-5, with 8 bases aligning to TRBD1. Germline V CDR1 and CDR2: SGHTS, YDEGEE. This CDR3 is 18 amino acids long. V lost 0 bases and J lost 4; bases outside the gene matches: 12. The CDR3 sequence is CASSLDVAGQDFNQPQHF. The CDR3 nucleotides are TGTGCCAGCAGCTTGGATGTTGCGGGACAGGATTTTAATCAGCCCCAGCATTTT.

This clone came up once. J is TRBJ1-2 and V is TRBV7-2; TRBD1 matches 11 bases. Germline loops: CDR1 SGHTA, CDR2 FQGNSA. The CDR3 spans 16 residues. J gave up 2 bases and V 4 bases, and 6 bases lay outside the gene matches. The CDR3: CASSSPGTGGNYGYTF. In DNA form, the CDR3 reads TGTGCCAGCAGCTCACCCGGGACAGGGGGGAACTATGGCTACACCTTC.

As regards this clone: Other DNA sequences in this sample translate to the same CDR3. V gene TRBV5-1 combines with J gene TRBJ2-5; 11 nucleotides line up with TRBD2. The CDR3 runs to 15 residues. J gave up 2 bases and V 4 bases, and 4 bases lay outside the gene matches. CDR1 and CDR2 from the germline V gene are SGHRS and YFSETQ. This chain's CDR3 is CASSRLAGGQETQYF. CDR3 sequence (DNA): TGCGCCAGCAGCCGCCTAGCGGGGGGACAAGAGACCCAGTACTTC.

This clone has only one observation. DNA of the CDR3: TGTGCCAGCTCACCTGCAGAGACAACCTATAATTCACCCCTCCACTTT. Translating gives CASSPAETTYNSPLHF. This rearrangement joins TRBV18 to TRBJ1-6; D is unclear. Trimming removed 3 bases from V and 2 bases from J, with 11 bases in between. Germline CDR1 and CDR2: KGHSH and LQKENI. The CDR3 totals 16 residues.

This chain's CDR3 is CASSLWALADSYEQYF. The CDR3, as DNA: TGTGCCAGCAGCTTATGGGCACTAGCGGATTCCTACGAGCAGTACTTC. This chain joins TRBV11-2 and TRBJ2-7, with 8 bases aligning to TRBD2. Germline CDR1 reads SGHAT; CDR2 reads FQNNGV. The CDR3 extends over 16 amino acids. V was clipped by 2 bases and J by 1 base; unmatched bases: 7.

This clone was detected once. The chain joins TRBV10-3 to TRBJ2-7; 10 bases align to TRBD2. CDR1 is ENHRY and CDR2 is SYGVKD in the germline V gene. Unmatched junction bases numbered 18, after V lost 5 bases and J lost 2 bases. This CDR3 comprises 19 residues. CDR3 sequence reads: CAISSSALISGRPPYEQYF. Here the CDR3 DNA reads TGTGCCATCAGTTCGTCGGCCTTGATTAGCGGGAGGCCCCCCTACGAGCAGTACTTC.

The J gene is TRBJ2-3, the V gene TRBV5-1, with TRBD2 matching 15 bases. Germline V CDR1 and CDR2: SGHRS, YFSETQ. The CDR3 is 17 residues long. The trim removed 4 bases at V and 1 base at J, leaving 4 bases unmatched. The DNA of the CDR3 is TGCGCCAGCAGCCCGGGACTAGCGGGGGGTGGCACAGATACGCAGTATTTT. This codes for CASSPGLAGGGTDTQYF.

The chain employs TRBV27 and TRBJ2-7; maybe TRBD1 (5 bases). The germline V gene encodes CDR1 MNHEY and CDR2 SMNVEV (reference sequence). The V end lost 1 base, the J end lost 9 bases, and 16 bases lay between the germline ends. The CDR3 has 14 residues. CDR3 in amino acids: CASSLFGRAPRQYF. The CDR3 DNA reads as TGTGCCAGCAGTTTATTTGGCAGGGCTCCTCGGCAGTACTTC.

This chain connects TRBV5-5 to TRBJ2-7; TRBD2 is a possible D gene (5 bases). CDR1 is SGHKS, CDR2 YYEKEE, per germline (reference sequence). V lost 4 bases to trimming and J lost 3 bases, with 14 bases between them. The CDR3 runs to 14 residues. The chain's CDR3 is CASSLWYRDYEQYF. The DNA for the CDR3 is TGTGCCAGCAGCCTTTGGTACCGGGACTACGAGCAGTACTTC.

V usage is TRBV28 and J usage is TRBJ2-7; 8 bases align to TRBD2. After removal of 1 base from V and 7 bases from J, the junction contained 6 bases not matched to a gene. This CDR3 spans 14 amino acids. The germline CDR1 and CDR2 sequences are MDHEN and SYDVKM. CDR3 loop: CASSLSQSGGEQYF. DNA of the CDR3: TGTGCCAGCAGTTTATCTCAATCGGGGGGGGAGCAGTACTTC.

In DNA form, the CDR3 reads TGTGCCAGCAGTTACTCGCGGGATGTAGGAGGGAGGGAGCTGTTTTTT. It yields the protein CASSYSRDVGGRELFF. V is TRBV6-6 and J is TRBJ2-2, with D maybe TRBD2 (6 bases). The CDR3 runs to 16 residues. Germline values: CDR1 MNHNY, CDR2 SVGAGI (reference sequence). V lost 0 bases to trimming and J lost 9 bases, with 17 bases between them.

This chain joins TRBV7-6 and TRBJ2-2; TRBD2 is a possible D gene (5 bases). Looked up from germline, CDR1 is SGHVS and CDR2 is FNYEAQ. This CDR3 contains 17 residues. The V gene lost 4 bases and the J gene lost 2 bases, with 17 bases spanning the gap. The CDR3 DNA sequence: TGTGCCAGCAGCTCAGGACGGGAAATGCTTAACACCGGGGAGCTGTTTTTT. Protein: CASSSGREMLNTGELFF.

In DNA, the CDR3 is TGCGCCAGCAGAGGGATAGGGACTAGCGGGTGGTTTGGTCCTGTCAATGAGCAGTTCTTC. It is translated as CASRGIGTSGWFGPVNEQFF. V is TRBV4-1 and J is TRBJ2-1; TRBD2 agrees at 12 bases. The CDR3 has 20 amino acids. V was clipped by 6 bases and J by 6 bases; unmatched bases: 21. In germline, CDR1 is MGHRA, CDR2 YSYEKL.

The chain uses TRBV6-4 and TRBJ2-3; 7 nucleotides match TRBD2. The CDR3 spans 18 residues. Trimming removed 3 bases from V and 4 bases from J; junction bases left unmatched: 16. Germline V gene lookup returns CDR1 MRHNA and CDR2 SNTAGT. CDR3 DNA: TGTGCCAGCAGTGAGGGTAAGCGGGGTAAGCCGCGGGCAGATACGCAGTATTTT. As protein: CASSEGKRGKPRADTQYF.

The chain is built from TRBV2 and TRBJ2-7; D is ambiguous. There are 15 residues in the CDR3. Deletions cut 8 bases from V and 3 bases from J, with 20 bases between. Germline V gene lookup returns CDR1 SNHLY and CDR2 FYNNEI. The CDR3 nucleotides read TGTGCCAGCTCCTACCTATCCGCTCCTAACTACGAGCAGTACTTC. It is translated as CASSYLSAPNYEQYF.

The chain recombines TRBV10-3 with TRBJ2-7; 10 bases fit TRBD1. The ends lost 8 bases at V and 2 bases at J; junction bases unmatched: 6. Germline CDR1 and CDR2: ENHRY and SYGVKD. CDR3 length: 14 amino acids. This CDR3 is CAIGPGQGTYEQYF. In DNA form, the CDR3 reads TGTGCCATCGGACCGGGACAGGGGACCTACGAGCAGTACTTC.

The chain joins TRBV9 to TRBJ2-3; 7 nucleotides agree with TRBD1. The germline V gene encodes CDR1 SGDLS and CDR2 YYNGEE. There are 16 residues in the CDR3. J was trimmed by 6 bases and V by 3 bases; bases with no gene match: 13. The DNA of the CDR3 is TGTGCCAGCAGCGCCTACCGGGACAGCGAACGGGATACGCAGTATTTT. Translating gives CASSAYRDSERDTQYF.